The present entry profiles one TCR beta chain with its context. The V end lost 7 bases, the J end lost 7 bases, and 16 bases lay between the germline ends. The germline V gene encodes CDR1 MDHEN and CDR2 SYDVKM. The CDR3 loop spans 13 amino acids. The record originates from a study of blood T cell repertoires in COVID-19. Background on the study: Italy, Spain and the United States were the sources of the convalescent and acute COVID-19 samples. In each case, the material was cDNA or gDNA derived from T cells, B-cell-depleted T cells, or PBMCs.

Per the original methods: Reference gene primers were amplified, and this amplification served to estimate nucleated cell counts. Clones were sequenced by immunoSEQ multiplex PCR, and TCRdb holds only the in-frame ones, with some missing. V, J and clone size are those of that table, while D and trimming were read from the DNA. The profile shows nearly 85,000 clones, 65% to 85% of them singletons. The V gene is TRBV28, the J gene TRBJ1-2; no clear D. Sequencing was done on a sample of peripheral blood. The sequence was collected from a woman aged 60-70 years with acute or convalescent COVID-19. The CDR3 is CASMGFRGTGYTF. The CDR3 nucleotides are TGTGCCAGCATGGGGTTTCGGGGAACTGGCTACACCTTC.